The 9 T cell receptor beta chains below all came from one sample that was sequenced in a study of T cell repertoires in cytomegalovirus infection. Each CDR3 protein is one row after TCRdb ran MiXCR on the reads. The table has approximately 270,000 distinct CDR3 sequences, less than 25% seen once; the top ten hold about 21%. Their antigens are not known. Sample: cultured PBMCs, taken from culture after CMV antigen stimulation. These receptors were collected from a human donor in good health (CMV status not recorded). Some clones in this sample may be carry-over from other donors' samples.

This clonotype was observed a few times. The CDR3 DNA reads as TGCAGTGCTAGGGGGGTCCGGACTAGCGACCCAAACAATGAGCAGTTCTTC. It encodes CSARGVRTSDPNNEQFF. J is TRBJ2-1 and V is TRBV20-1, with 9 positions matching TRBD2. The V gene end was trimmed by 3 bases and the J gene end by 5 bases; junction bases not matched to a gene: 14. CDR3 length equals 17 residues. Germline-derived CDR1 and CDR2 are DFQATT and SNEGSKA (reference sequence).

This chain uses TRBV12-3 or TRBV12-4 with TRBJ1-3; D uncertain. V lost 6 bases and J 4 bases, leaving 10 bases between the germline ends. The CDR3 consists of 13 residues. CDR3 DNA: TGTGCCAGCAGATCCCAGACCGGAAACACCATATATTTT. As protein: CASRSQTGNTIYF.

The chain has TRBV18 and TRBJ2-3, with 8 nucleotides matching TRBD2. Per the germline V gene, CDR1 is KGHSH and CDR2 is LQKENI. With 5 bases clipped from V and 5 bases from J, the junction kept 12 bases outside the gene matches. The CDR3 length is 16 residues. The CDR3 sequence: CASSSGKRERIDTQYF. CDR3 DNA: TGTGCCAGCTCATCAGGCAAGCGGGAGCGGATAGATACGCAGTATTTT.

V and J are TRBV7-2 and TRBJ2-3; TRBD2 aligns across 9 bases. This CDR3 is built from 14 residues. With V trimmed by 1 base and J by 11 bases, 7 bases remained unmatched. Per the germline V gene, CDR1 is SGHTA and CDR2 is FQGNSA. The CDR3 here is CASSLGSAGGEQYF. CDR3 in DNA: TGTGCCAGCAGCTTAGGGTCGGCGGGAGGGGAGCAGTATTTT.

This clonotype occurred a few times. V usage is TRBV12-3 or TRBV12-4 and J usage is TRBJ2-1; TRBD2 aligns across 14 bases. CDR3 length: 14 residues. The V and J ends lost 7 bases and 9 bases, in that order; junction bases with no gene match: 5. The CDR3 coding sequence is TGTGCCAGCAAAGGGACTAGCGGGAGCGGTGAGCAGTTCTTC. Translation gives CASKGTSGSGEQFF.

Comments on this clonotype: A read error may explain this, as a much larger clone is one base away. The V and J genes are TRBV12-3 or TRBV12-4 and TRBJ1-2, with D possibly being TRBD1 (6 bases). The CDR3 totals 13 residues. In nucleotides, the CDR3 is TGTGCCAGCAGTTTAAGGAGGGGGTATGGCTACATCTTC. Its translation is CASSLRRGYGYIF.

This clonotype turned up a few times. This chain connects TRBV6-5 to TRBJ2-1; D unclear. The CDR3 has 13 residues. Between the trimmed V and J ends, which lost 2 bases and 4 bases, there was a span of 6 bases. Germline CDR1 reads MNHEY; CDR2 reads SVGAGI. The CDR3 DNA is TGTGCCAGCAGTTACCAGGAGTACAATGAGCAGTTCTTC. Amino acids: CASSYQEYNEQFF.

A few counts support this clonotype. The chain joins TRBV6-2 or TRBV6-3 to TRBJ2-2, with 9 nucleotides matching TRBD1. V trimming: 4 bases; J trimming: 4 bases; junction bases outside the gene matches: 7. CDR1 MNHEY and CDR2 SVGEGT come from the germline V gene. The CDR3 runs 16 residues. The CDR3 spells CASSSSQGAGTGELFF. As DNA, the CDR3 is TGTGCCAGCAGTTCATCACAGGGGGCTGGCACCGGGGAGCTGTTTTTT.

V gene TRBV5-1 combines with J gene TRBJ2-2; D is perhaps TRBD1 (7 bases). The germline V gene has CDR1 SGHRS and CDR2 YFSETQ. Trimming stripped 1 base from V and 6 bases from J, with 10 bases between. The CDR3 consists of 14 residues. The CDR3, as DNA: TGCGCCAGCAGCTTGTCCAGGGGGGCCGGGGAGCTGTTTTTT. Amino acid sequence: CASSLSRGAGELFF. The whole variable domain, remainder taken from reference TRBV5-1 and TRBJ2-2, is KAGVTQTPRYLIKTRGQQVTLSCSPISGHRSVSWYQQTPGQGLQFLFEYFSETQRNKGNFPGRFSGRQFSNSRSEMNVSTLELGDSALYLCASSLSRGAGELFFGEGSRLTVL.